The 32 T cell receptor beta chains below come from one sample, sequenced in a study of blood T cells in healthy people across ages. Alongside a J-beta primer mix, a sample-barcoded 5' primer served in a second PCR lasting roughly 6 to 11 cycles. TCRdb re-derived calls from the 5' RACE reads in MiXCR, one entry per CDR3 protein. The table includes over 600,000 distinct CDR3 sequences, less than 45% detected once. The source material was blood. The receptors originated from a man older than 75 in good health.

This clonotype occurred once. One end of the junction fails to match germline, which may point to a read error. This chain joins TRBV7-9 and TRBJ2-2; 10 nucleotides line up with TRBD1. Per germline, CDR1 SEHNR and CDR2 FQNEAQ (reference sequence). The CDR3 covers 15 residues. The CDR3 is CVSSLTGGNTGELFF. CDR3 DNA: TGTGTCAGCAGCCTGACAGGGGGCAACACCGGGGAGCTGTTTTTT.

This clonotype was found a few times. The rearrangement links TRBV3-1 to TRBJ2-7; D remains unclear. The germline gives CDR1 LGHDT, CDR2 YNNKEL (reference sequence). The V and J ends lost 4 bases and 2 bases respectively, with 15 bases between them. The CDR3 length is 15 residues. CDR3 region: CASSLGPSRTYEQYF. The CDR3 region has the DNA TGTGCCAGCAGCCTAGGGCCTTCTCGGACCTACGAGCAGTACTTC.

The chain recombines TRBV28 with TRBJ1-5; the match to TRBD1 covers 9 bases. Germline CDR1 reads MDHEN; CDR2 reads SYDVKM. This CDR3 is built from 16 residues. Unmatched junction bases numbered 8, after V lost 5 bases and J lost 3 bases. CDR3 bases: TGTGCCAGCAGTCTACCCGGGACAGGGTTCAATCAGCCCCAGCATTTT. Translated, it gives CASSLPGTGFNQPQHF.

V usage is TRBV11-2 and J usage is TRBJ2-5; 9 bases match TRBD2. This CDR3 is built from 15 residues. Trimming at V came to 5 bases and at J to 4 bases, leaving 8 bases not matched to a gene. In germline, CDR1 is SGHAT, CDR2 FQNNGV. The CDR3: CASSQERGAVETQYF. The DNA of the CDR3 is TGTGCCAGCAGCCAGGAGCGGGGGGCTGTAGAGACCCAGTACTTC. The variable domain in full, with the rest retrieved from reference TRBV11-2 and TRBJ2-5, is EAGVAQSPRYKIIEKRQSVAFWCNPISGHATLYWYQQILGQGPKLLIQFQNNGVVDDSQLPKDRFSAERLKGVDSTLKIQPAKLEDSAVYLCASSQERGAVETQYFGPGTRLLVL.

This clonotype was observed a few times. The chain is built from TRBV6-5 and TRBJ2-5, with 7 positions matching TRBD2. This CDR3 spans 12 amino acids. CDR1 is MNHEY and CDR2 is SVGAGI in the germline V gene. J gave up 5 bases and V 8 bases, and 5 bases lay outside the gene matches. CDR3 sequence reads: CASGRARETQYF. Here the CDR3 DNA reads TGTGCCAGCGGGAGGGCCAGGGAGACCCAGTACTTC.

The V and J genes are TRBV10-1 and TRBJ1-1, with D maybe TRBD1 (6 bases). Trimming removed 0 bases at V and 4 bases at J, with 12 bases between. The length of the CDR3 is 15 residues. CDR1 and CDR2 (germline): WNHNN, SYGVQD (reference sequence). The CDR3 bases are TGCGCCAGCAGTGAGTCACAGGGCGTTGGCACTGAAGCTTTCTTT. Protein: CASSESQGVGTEAFF.

This clonotype was found a few times. The chain uses TRBV28 and TRBJ2-1; 13 nucleotides agree with TRBD2. The CDR3 is 16 amino acids. The V gene's germline CDR1 is MDHEN and CDR2 SYDVKM. V trimming: 4 bases; J trimming: 6 bases; junction bases outside the gene matches: 6. The CDR3 loop is CASSSPGLAGANEQFF. In nucleotides, the CDR3 is TGTGCCAGCAGTTCCCCCGGACTAGCGGGAGCCAATGAGCAGTTCTTC. The variable domain in full, with the rest retrieved from reference TRBV28 and TRBJ2-1, is DVKVTQSSRYLVKRTGEKVFLECVQDMDHENMFWYRQDPGLGLRLIYFSYDVKMKEKGDIPEGYSVSREKKERFSLILESASTNQTSMYLCASSSPGLAGANEQFFGPGTRLTVL.

In this sample, this clonotype turned up a few times. A much larger clone differs from this one at a single base, so this may be a read error. The chain combines TRBV20-1 with TRBJ2-5; 14 bases match TRBD2. This CDR3 comprises 15 residues. CDR1 DFQATT and CDR2 SNEGSKA come from the germline V gene (reference sequence). Trimming cost V 5 bases and J 11 bases; bases outside gene matches: 13. The CDR3 sequence is CSAHPRTSGRNEQYF. The CDR3 region has the DNA TGCAGTGCTCACCCCAGGACTAGCGGGAGGAATGAGCAGTACTTC.

The rearrangement links TRBV4-1 to TRBJ1-1, with TRBD1 as a possible D gene (5 bases). The ends were cut back, 0 bases at V and 5 bases at J, with 19 bases in the middle. Germline V lookup: CDR1 MGHRA, CDR2 YSYEKL. The CDR3 runs 17 residues. CDR3 loop: CASSQDILGGLRTEAFF. The DNA of the CDR3 is TGCGCCAGCAGCCAAGATATATTGGGGGGTTTAAGGACTGAAGCTTTCTTT.

This rearrangement joins TRBV5-1 to TRBJ2-7, with TRBD1 as a possible D gene (7 bases). The germline gives CDR1 SGHRS, CDR2 YFSETQ. Trimming cost V 4 bases and J 2 bases, with 16 bases left between them. This CDR3 region has 15 residues. Here the CDR3 DNA reads TGCGCCAGCAGCCCAGGGGGGACGGTGCCCTACGAGCAGTACTTC. Its protein product is CASSPGGTVPYEQYF.

This clonotype was counted many times. The V gene is TRBV5-1, the J gene TRBJ2-5, with TRBD1 matching over 11 bases. Unmatched junction bases numbered 3, after V lost 3 bases and J lost 5 bases. The CDR3 spans 14 residues. Germline values: CDR1 SGHRS, CDR2 YFSETQ. CDR3: CASSSRTGGETQYF. CDR3 DNA: TGCGCCAGCAGCTCCCGGACAGGGGGCGAGACCCAGTACTTC. Filled out from reference TRBV5-1 and TRBJ2-5, the complete variable domain reads KAGVTQTPRYLIKTRGQQVTLSCSPISGHRSVSWYQQTPGQGLQFLFEYFSETQRNKGNFPGRFSGRQFSNSRSEMNVSTLELGDSALYLCASSSRTGGETQYFGPGTRLLVL.

Comments on this clonotype: A clone one base away is much larger, so this may be a read error. The genes are TRBV7-9 and TRBJ2-1, with 7 bases that match TRBD1. This CDR3 has 14 residues. Germline CDR1 SEHNR, CDR2 FQNEAQ (reference sequence). With V trimmed by 4 bases and J by 8 bases, 8 bases remained unmatched. CDR3 nucleotide sequence: TGTGCCAGCAGCTCAGAGACAGGGAAGGATGAGCAGTTCTTC. Its protein product is CASSSETGKDEQFF.

The gene calls are TRBV6-1 and TRBJ2-3; 12 bases are a match to TRBD2. The V gene end was trimmed by 6 bases and the J gene end by 5 bases; junction bases not matched to a gene: 6. Germline-derived CDR1 and CDR2 are MNHNS and SASEGT. This CDR3 region has 15 residues. This chain's CDR3 is CASRSSGGARDTQYF. The CDR3 coding sequence is TGTGCCAGCAGATCTAGCGGGGGGGCCAGAGATACGCAGTATTTT.

This rearrangement joins TRBV14 to TRBJ2-5; D is perhaps TRBD2 (6 bases). CDR3 length: 15 amino acids. CDR1 is SGHDN, CDR2 FVKESK, per germline. The V end lost 1 base, the J end lost 2 bases, and 11 bases lay between the germline ends. DNA for the CDR3: TGTGCCAGCAGCCAAGCACCAGGGAGGCAAGAGACCCAGTACTTC. Translation: CASSQAPGRQETQYF.

This clonotype was seen a single time. With a much larger clone just one base away, this may be a read error. The chain employs TRBV20-1 and TRBJ2-1; 11 nucleotides match TRBD2. The V gene end was trimmed by 6 bases and the J gene end by 13 bases; junction bases not matched to a gene: 11. This CDR3 contains 13 residues. The germline V gene encodes CDR1 DFQATT and CDR2 SNEGSKA (reference sequence). The CDR3 DNA reads as TGCAGTGCCGGGACTAGCGGCCAAGAGACCCAGTTCTTC. Encoded protein: CSAGTSGQETQFF.

The chain has TRBV11-2 and TRBJ2-1; D could derive from TRBD1 or TRBD2 (6 bases each). This CDR3 region has 12 residues. Germline values: CDR1 SGHAT, CDR2 FQNNGV. Trimming pared 3 bases from V and 15 bases from J, leaving 15 bases between. The CDR3 spells CASSFGGQYPFF. The CDR3 DNA follows: TGTGCCAGCAGCTTTGGGGGGCAATACCCGTTCTTC.

To note about this clonotype: A read error may be the cause here, since a much bigger clone is one base away. The chain joins TRBV30 to TRBJ2-5; D possibly corresponds to TRBD2 (7 bases). The DNA matches TRBJ2-7 better at its end, which makes the J call doubtful. Germline lookup yields CDR1 GTSNPN and CDR2 SVGIG (reference sequence). CDR3 size: 12 residues. The CDR3 sequence: CAWGGAGNEQYF. The CDR3 DNA reads TGTGCCTGGGGGGGGGCAGGGAACGAGCAGTACTTC.

The rearrangement uses TRBV20-1 and TRBJ2-5; 7 positions agree with TRBD2. J was trimmed by 4 bases and V by 5 bases; bases with no gene match: 13. The CDR3 consists of 15 residues. The germline V gene encodes CDR1 DFQATT and CDR2 SNEGSKA (reference sequence). The CDR3 loop reads CSARVGGRGRETQYF. In nucleotides, the CDR3 is TGCAGTGCTCGCGTGGGCGGGAGAGGGCGAGAGACCCAGTACTTC.

V gene TRBV2 combines with J gene TRBJ2-3; TRBD2 matches at 7 bases. CDR1 is SNHLY and CDR2 is FYNNEI in the germline V gene. The ends lost 6 bases at V and 2 bases at J; junction bases unmatched: 5. The CDR3 is 14 residues long. Here the CDR3 reads CASSREATTDTQYF. CDR3 DNA: TGTGCCAGCAGCCGGGAGGCCACCACAGATACGCAGTATTTT.

Only a few counts were recorded for this clonotype. V and J are TRBV7-2 and TRBJ1-4; D ambiguous. V lost 1 base and J 4 bases, leaving 16 bases between the germline ends. The CDR3 length is 17 residues. Germline lookup yields CDR1 SGHTA and CDR2 FQGNSA. CDR3 nucleotides: TGTGCCAGCAGCTTAGTAGCTACGGCTAACCTTAATGAAAAACTGTTTTTT. It specifies CASSLVATANLNEKLFF. Complete variable domain (other parts from reference TRBV7-2 and TRBJ1-4): GAGVSQSPSNKVTEKGKDVELRCDPISGHTALYWYRQSLGQGLEFLIYFQGNSAPDKSGLPSDRFSAERTGGSVSTLTIQRTQQEDSAVYLCASSLVATANLNEKLFFGSGTQLSVL.

V usage is TRBV12-3 or TRBV12-4 and J usage is TRBJ2-5; TRBD1 matches at 7 bases. The J segment lost 3 bases and the V segment lost 9 bases, leaving 10 bases of the junction unmatched. The CDR3 loop spans 14 amino acids. This chain's CDR3 is CASAGTAQKETQYF. The CDR3 bases are TGTGCCAGTGCCGGGACAGCACAAAAAGAGACCCAGTACTTC.

In its sample, this clonotype was seen a few times. The rearrangement links TRBV11-2 to TRBJ2-7, with 9 bases aligning to TRBD1. V dropped 2 bases and J dropped 5; count of bases not matched to a gene: 7. Germline V gene sequence: CDR1 SGHAT, CDR2 FQNNGV. The CDR3 has 15 residues. As DNA, the CDR3 is TGTGCCAGCAGCTTAATCGGACAGGGGACGAACGAGCAGTACTTC. Translated: CASSLIGQGTNEQYF. Full variable domain (outside the CDR3, taken from reference TRBV11-2 and TRBJ2-7): EAGVAQSPRYKIIEKRQSVAFWCNPISGHATLYWYQQILGQGPKLLIQFQNNGVVDDSQLPKDRFSAERLKGVDSTLKIQPAKLEDSAVYLCASSLIGQGTNEQYFGPGTRLTVT.

The chain employs TRBV9 and TRBJ1-5, with D unclear. With 0 bases removed from V and 0 bases from J, the gap between germline ends came to 7 bases. Germline V lookup: CDR1 SGDLS, CDR2 YYNGEE. This CDR3 is built from 15 residues. This chain's CDR3 is CASSVGGSSNQPQHF. The CDR3 nucleotides read TGTGCCAGCAGCGTAGGCGGCAGTAGCAATCAGCCCCAGCATTTT.

This clonotype was detected once. A read error is possible here, since a much larger clone lies one base away. This rearrangement joins TRBV29-1 to TRBJ2-5, with D tentatively TRBD1 or TRBD2 (5 bases each). CDR3 length: 14 amino acids. Germline V lookup: CDR1 SQVTM, CDR2 ANQGSEA. The ends were cut back, 3 bases at V and 7 bases at J, with 18 bases in the middle. CDR3 protein: CSVEAREKWATQYF. The CDR3 nucleotides read TGCAGCGTTGAGGCCAGGGAGAAATGGGCGACCCAGTACTTC.

V usage is TRBV6-2 or TRBV6-3 and J usage is TRBJ1-5; 7 bases align to TRBD1. With V trimmed by 5 bases and J by 4 bases, 8 bases remained unmatched. CDR1 is MNHEY and CDR2 is SVGEGT in the germline V gene. This CDR3 region has 15 residues. CDR3 residues: CASSESGQQNQPQHF. CDR3 coding DNA: TGTGCCAGCAGTGAGTCGGGACAGCAAAATCAGCCCCAGCATTTT.

The genes are TRBV12-3 or TRBV12-4 and TRBJ2-5; D unresolved. The CDR3 has 14 residues. V lost 2 bases to trimming and J lost 1 base, with 8 bases between them. The CDR3 is CASSLPHSQETQYF. The DNA for the CDR3 is TGTGCCAGCAGTTTACCTCATTCCCAAGAGACCCAGTACTTC.

The chain is built from TRBV25-1 and TRBJ1-6; the match to TRBD1 covers 7 bases. CDR1 and CDR2 (germline): MGHDK, SYGVNS. V was clipped by 6 bases and J by 10 bases; unmatched bases: 12. The CDR3 extends over 15 amino acids. CDR3 in amino acids: CASSPGTASRSPLHF. DNA of the CDR3: TGTGCCAGCAGCCCCGGGACAGCCTCTCGGTCACCCCTCCACTTT.

There are a few counts of this clonotype. The genes are TRBV2 and TRBJ1-6, with TRBD1 identical over 11 bases. Looked up from germline, CDR1 is SNHLY and CDR2 is FYNNEI. The CDR3 extends over 15 amino acids. The junction had 3 bases not matched to a gene; V was cut back by 6 bases and J by 5 bases. In DNA, the CDR3 is TGTGCCAGCAGGCCGGGACAGGGGGATAATTCACCCCTCCACTTT. Amino acids: CASRPGQGDNSPLHF.

The gene calls are TRBV28 and TRBJ1-2; D may be TRBD1 (6 bases). Germline V gene sequence: CDR1 MDHEN, CDR2 SYDVKM. Trimming left V 7 bases short and J 1 base short, with 13 bases between. The CDR3 loop spans 14 amino acids. CDR3 nucleotide sequence: TGTGCCAGCACTCAAAGGGGGGGTAACTATGGCTACACCTTC. Encoded protein: CASTQRGGNYGYTF.

V usage is TRBV6-6 and J usage is TRBJ1-4; no reliable D call. The germline V gene encodes CDR1 MNHNY and CDR2 SVGAGI (reference sequence). The CDR3 runs to 15 residues. The V gene lost 2 bases and the J gene lost 3 bases, with 10 bases spanning the gap. CDR3 loop: CASSYTGRANEKLFF. The CDR3 nucleotides are TGTGCCAGCAGTTACACCGGTAGAGCTAATGAAAAACTGTTTTTT.

About this clonotype: A much larger clonotype is one base distant, so this may be a read error. DNA for the CDR3: TGTGCCGGCAGCAGCGGACTAGCAAGCACAGATACGCAGTATTTT. Translating gives CAGSSGLASTDTQYF. The chain carries TRBV6-5 and TRBJ2-3; 8 nucleotides line up with TRBD2. Germline V lookup: CDR1 MNHEY, CDR2 SVGAGI. The CDR3 covers 15 residues.

This clonotype was seen only once. A much larger clone lies a single base off, so this may be a read error. The genes are TRBV28 and TRBJ2-5; D may be TRBD2 (5 bases). CDR1 MDHEN and CDR2 SYDVKM come from the germline V gene. The CDR3 is made up of 13 amino acids. As DNA, the CDR3 is TGTGCCAGCAGCCATACTAGGTCAGAGGCCCAGTACTTC. It specifies CASSHTRSEAQYF.